This T cell receptor beta chain came from a study of beta chain features in type 1 diabetes. Study-wide results and limits: A cDNA-based sequencing approach could over-represent cells with high TCR expression. Significant though moderate, a shortening of TCRB CDR3s appeared in all four CD4+ subsets of Type 1 diabetes patients.

J gave up 4 bases and V 6 bases, and 11 bases lay outside the gene matches. Germline CDR1 is SQVTM and CDR2 is ANQGSEA. CDR3 size: 14 residues. The sample holds a few counts of this clone. Its antigen is not identified. Purities in excess of 95% were seen in all sorted populations. Investigators reverse transcribed all isolated RNA, so they sequenced expressed TCRB transcripts. The method was immunoSEQ multiplex PCR; TCRdb's version includes in-frame clones alone and lacks a portion of them. The table has around 250,000 clones, roughly 25% seen once. The V and J genes are TRBV29-1 and TRBJ2-5, with 7 bases matching TRBD1. This sequence originates from a woman aged 30 to 39 with type 1 diabetes. The sequenced sample consisted of naive CD4+ T cells from blood. The CDR3 bases are TGCAGCGTGACTGTGACAGGGTTGCGAGAGACCCAGTACTTC. Its protein is CSVTVTGLRETQYF.